This T cell receptor (beta chain) appears in the sequencing data of a study of blood T cell repertoires in COVID-19. Overall study: The United States, Italy and Spain were the sources of the acute and convalescent COVID-19 samples. PBMCs, B-cell-depleted T cells, or T cells were the source of the cDNA or gDNA that made up the material.

TCRdb keeps only in-frame clones here, not all; method: immunoSEQ multiplex PCR. The profile shows 130,000 or so clones, over 75% of them singletons. The germline gives CDR1 SNHLY, CDR2 FYNNEI. With 6 bases clipped from V and 7 bases from J, the junction kept 8 bases outside the gene matches. CDR3 length equals 13 residues. V usage is TRBV2 and J usage is TRBJ1-1, with 7 positions matching TRBD1. Specimen: peripheral blood. The clonotype comes from a woman in her 70s with acute or convalescent COVID-19. CDR3 region: CASRVGGSDEAFF. The DNA of the CDR3 is TGTGCCAGCAGGGTAGGGGGCTCCGATGAAGCTTTCTTT.